The clone carrying this T cell receptor beta chain came up a few times. Antigen: not known. This record comes from a study of identical twins. Losses at the gene ends were 3 bases for V and 3 bases for J; bases not matched to a gene: 8. Looked up from germline, CDR1 is MGHRA and CDR2 is YSYEKL. The CDR3 runs to 16 residues. In TCRdb, the 5' RACE reads were re-called with MiXCR into one record per CDR3 protein. The top ten hold less than 0.35% of the sample, which has roughly 1,500,000 distinct CDR3 sequences, around 29% seen once. Whole-study findings and limits: Out-of-frame sharing of TCR alpha in monozygotic twins was underestimated by models.

The chain joins TRBV4-1 to TRBJ1-2; 9 positions agree with TRBD1. This TCR derives from a newborn girl in good health. The sample was cord blood. The CDR3 spells CASSQGAQGADYGYTF. CDR3 sequence (DNA): TGCGCCAGCAGCCAGGGGGCACAGGGGGCTGACTATGGCTACACCTTC.